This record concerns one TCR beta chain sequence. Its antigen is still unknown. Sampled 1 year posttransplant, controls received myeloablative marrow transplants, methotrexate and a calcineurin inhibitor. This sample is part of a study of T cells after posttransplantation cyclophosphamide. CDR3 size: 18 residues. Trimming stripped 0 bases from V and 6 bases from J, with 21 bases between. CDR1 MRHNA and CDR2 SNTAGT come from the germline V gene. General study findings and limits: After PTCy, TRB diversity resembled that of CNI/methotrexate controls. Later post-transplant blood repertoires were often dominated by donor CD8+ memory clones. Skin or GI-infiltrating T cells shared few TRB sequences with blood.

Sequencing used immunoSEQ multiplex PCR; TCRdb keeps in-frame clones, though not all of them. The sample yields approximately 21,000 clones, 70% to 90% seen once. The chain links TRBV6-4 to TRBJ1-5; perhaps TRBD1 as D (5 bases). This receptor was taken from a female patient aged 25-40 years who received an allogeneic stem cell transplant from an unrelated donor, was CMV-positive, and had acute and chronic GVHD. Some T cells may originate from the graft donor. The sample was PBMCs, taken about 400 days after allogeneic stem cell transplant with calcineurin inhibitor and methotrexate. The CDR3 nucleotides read TGTGCCAGCAGTGACTCGAGTCGGACATGGCAGGGTAGTCAGCCCCAGCATTTT. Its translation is CASSDSSRTWQGSQPQHF.